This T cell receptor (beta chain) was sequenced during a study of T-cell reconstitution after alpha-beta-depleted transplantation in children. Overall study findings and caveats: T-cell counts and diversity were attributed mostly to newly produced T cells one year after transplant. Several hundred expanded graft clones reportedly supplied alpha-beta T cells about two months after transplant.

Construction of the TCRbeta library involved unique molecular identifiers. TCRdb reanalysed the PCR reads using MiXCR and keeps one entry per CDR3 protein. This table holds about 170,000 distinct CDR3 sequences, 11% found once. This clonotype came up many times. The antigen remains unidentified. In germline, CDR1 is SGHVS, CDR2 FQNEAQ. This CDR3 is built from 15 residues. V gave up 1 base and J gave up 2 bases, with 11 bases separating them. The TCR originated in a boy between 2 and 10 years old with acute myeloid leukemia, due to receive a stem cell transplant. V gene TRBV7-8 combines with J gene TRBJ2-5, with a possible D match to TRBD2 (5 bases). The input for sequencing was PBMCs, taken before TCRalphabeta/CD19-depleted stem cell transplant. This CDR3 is CASSLVPGFQETQYF. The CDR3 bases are TGTGCCAGCAGCTTAGTCCCGGGATTTCAAGAGACCCAGTACTTC.